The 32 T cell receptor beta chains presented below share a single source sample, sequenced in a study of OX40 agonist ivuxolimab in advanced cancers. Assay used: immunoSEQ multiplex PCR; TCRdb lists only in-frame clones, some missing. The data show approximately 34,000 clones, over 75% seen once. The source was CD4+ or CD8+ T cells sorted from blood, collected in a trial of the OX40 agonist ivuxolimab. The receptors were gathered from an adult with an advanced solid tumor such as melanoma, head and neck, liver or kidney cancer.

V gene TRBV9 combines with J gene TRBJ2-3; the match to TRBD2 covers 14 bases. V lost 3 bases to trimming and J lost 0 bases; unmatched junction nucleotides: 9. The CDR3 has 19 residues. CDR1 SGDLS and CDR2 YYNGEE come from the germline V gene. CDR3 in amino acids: CASSGTGTSGGDSTDTQYF. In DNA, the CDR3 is TGTGCCAGCAGCGGAACAGGGACTAGCGGGGGCGATAGCACAGATACGCAGTATTTT.

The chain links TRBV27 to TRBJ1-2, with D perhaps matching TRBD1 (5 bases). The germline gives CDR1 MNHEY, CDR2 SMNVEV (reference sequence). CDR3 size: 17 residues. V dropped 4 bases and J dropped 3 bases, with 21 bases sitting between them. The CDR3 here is CASSSPRAGTSYYGYTF. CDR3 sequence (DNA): TGTGCCAGCAGTTCCCCCCGGGCGGGGACTTCCTACTATGGCTACACCTTC.

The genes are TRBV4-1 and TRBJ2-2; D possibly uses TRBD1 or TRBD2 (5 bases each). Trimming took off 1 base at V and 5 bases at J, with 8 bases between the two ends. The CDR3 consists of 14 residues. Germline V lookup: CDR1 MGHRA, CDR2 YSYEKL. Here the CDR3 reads CASSQVRETGELFF. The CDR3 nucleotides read TGCGCCAGCAGCCAAGTCAGGGAGACCGGGGAGCTGTTTTTT.

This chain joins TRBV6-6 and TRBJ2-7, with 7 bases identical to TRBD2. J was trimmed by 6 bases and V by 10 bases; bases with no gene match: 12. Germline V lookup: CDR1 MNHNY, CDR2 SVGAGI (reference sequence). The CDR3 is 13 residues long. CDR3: CATLRGDLGEQYF. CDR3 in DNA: TGTGCCACCCTTCGGGGGGACCTGGGCGAGCAGTACTTC.

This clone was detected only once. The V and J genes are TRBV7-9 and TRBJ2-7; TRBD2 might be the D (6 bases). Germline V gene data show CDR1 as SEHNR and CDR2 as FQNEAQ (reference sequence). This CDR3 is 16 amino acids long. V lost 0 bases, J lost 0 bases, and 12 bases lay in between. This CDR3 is CASSLARESVSYEQYF. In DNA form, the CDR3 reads TGTGCCAGCAGCTTAGCCCGGGAGAGTGTCTCCTACGAGCAGTACTTC.

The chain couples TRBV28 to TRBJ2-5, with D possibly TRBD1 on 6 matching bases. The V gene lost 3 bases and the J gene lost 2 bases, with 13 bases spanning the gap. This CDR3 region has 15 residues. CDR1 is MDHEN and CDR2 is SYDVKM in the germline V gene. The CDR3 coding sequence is TGTGCCAGCAGTTTGGGGGCGCTCGTTCAAGAGACCCAGTACTTC. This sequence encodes CASSLGALVQETQYF.

CDR3 in amino acids: CASSVAGTPILPLHF. In DNA form, the CDR3 reads TGTGCCAGCAGCGTAGCGGGGACACCAATTCTACCCCTCCACTTT. The V and J genes are TRBV9 and TRBJ1-6; D is possibly TRBD1 (6 bases). V lost 0 bases and J lost 12, with 16 bases in between. The CDR3 covers 15 residues. Germline values: CDR1 SGDLS, CDR2 YYNGEE.

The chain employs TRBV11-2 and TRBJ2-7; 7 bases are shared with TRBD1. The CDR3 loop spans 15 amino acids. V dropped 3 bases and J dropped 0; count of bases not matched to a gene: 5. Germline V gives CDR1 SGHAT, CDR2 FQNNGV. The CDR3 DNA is TGTGCCAGCAGCTTTTCCCGGGACAGCTCCTACGAGCAGTACTTC. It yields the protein CASSFSRDSSYEQYF.

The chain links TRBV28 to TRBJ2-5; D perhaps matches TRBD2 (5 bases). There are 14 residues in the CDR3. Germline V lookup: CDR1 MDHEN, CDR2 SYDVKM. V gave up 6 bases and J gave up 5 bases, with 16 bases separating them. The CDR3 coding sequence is TGTGCCAGCAGCACGAACGGACTGTCGGAGACCCAGTACTTC. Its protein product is CASSTNGLSETQYF.

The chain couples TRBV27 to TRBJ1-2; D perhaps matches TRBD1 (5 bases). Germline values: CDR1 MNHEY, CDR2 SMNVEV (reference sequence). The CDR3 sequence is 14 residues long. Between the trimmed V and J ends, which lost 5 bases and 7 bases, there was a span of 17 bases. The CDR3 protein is CASSIGTAVGGYTF. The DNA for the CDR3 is TGTGCCAGCAGTATAGGGACCGCGGTCGGTGGCTACACCTTC.

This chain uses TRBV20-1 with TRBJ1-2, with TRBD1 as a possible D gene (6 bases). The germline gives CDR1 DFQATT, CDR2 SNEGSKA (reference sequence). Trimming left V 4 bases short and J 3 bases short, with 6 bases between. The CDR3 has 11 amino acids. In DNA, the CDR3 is TGCAGTGCTACAGGGGACTATGGCTACACCTTC. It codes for CSATGDYGYTF.

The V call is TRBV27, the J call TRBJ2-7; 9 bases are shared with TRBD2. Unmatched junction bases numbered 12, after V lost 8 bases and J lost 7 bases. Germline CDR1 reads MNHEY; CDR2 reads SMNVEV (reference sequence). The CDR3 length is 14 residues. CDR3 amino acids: CASGLSAGGREQYF. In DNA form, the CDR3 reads TGTGCCAGCGGCCTTTCAGCGGGGGGTCGAGAGCAGTACTTC.

CDR3 sequence reads: CASSQVYGTYYGYTF. The DNA of the CDR3 is TGCGCCAGCAGCCAAGTTTACGGGACATATTATGGCTACACCTTC. The rearrangement uses TRBV4-1 and TRBJ1-2, with D perhaps TRBD1 (6 bases). CDR3 size: 15 residues. Germline values: CDR1 MGHRA, CDR2 YSYEKL. V gave up 1 base and J gave up 5 bases, with 14 bases separating them.

CDR3 protein: CASGDSAYEQYF. In nucleotides, the CDR3 is TGCGCCAGCGGGGACTCCGCCTACGAGCAGTACTTC. The gene calls are TRBV4-1 and TRBJ2-7, with TRBD2 as a possible D gene (6 bases). V lost 8 bases, J lost 2 bases, and 10 bases lay in between. This CDR3 region has 12 residues. Germline V gene data show CDR1 as MGHRA and CDR2 as YSYEKL.

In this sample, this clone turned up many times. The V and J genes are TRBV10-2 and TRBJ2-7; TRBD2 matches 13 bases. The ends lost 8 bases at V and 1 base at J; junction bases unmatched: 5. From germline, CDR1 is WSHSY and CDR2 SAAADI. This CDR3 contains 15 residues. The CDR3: CASAGLAGVSYEQYF. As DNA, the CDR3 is TGCGCCAGCGCCGGACTAGCGGGGGTTTCCTACGAGCAGTACTTC.

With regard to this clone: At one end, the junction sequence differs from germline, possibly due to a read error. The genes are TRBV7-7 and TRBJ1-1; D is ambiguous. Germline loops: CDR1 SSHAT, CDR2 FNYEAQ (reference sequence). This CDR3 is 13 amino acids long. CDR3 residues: CASSLIIGTEAFF. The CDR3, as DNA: TGTGCTAGCAGCTTAATCATTGGCACTGAAGCTTTCTTT.

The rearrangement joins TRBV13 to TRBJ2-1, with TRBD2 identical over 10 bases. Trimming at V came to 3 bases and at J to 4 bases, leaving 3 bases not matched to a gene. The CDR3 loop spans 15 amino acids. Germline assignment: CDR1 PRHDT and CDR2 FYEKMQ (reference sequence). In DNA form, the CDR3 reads TGTGCCAGCAGCTTCTCTAGCGGGGGTTACAATGAGCAGTTCTTC. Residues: CASSFSSGGYNEQFF.

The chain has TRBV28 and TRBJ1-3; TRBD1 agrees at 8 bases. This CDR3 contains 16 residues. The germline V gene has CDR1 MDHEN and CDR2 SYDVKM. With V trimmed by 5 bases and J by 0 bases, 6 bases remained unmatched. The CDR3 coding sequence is TGTGCCAGCAGTCCGACAGGGGACTACTCTGGAAACACCATATATTTT. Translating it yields CASSPTGDYSGNTIYF. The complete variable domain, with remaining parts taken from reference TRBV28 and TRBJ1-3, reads DVKVTQSSRYLVKRTGEKVFLECVQDMDHENMFWYRQDPGLGLRLIYFSYDVKMKEKGDIPEGYSVSREKKERFSLILESASTNQTSMYLCASSPTGDYSGNTIYFGEGSWLTVV.

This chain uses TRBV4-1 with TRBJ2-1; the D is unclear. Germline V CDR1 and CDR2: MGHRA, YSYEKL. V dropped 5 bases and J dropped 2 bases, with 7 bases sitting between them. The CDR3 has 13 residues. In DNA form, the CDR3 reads TGCGCCAGCAGCTCCCCCGCCTACAATGAGCAGTTCTTC. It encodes CASSSPAYNEQFF.

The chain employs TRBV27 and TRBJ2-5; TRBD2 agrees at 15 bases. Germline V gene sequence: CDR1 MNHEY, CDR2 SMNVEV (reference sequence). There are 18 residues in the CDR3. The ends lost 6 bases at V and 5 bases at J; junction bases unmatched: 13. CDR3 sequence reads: CASRRPRTSGGEVETQYF. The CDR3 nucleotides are TGTGCCAGCAGACGACCCCGGACTAGCGGGGGGGAGGTTGAGACCCAGTACTTC.

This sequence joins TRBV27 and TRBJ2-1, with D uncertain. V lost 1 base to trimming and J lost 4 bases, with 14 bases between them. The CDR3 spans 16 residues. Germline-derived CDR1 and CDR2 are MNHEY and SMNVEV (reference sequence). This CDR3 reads CASSLLVPIDYNEQFF. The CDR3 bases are TGTGCCAGCAGTTTATTAGTTCCTATCGATTACAATGAGCAGTTCTTC.

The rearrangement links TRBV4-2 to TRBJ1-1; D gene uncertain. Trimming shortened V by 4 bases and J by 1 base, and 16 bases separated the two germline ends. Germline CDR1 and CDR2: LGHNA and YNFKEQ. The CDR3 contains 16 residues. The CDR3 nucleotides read TGTGCCAGCAGCCCCCGAGGTCTGGGAGAGAACACTGAAGCTTTCTTT. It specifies CASSPRGLGENTEAFF.

The CDR3 DNA reads TGTGCCAGCAGTTTAATTTCGGACTTACAAGAGACCCAGTACTTC. It yields the protein CASSLISDLQETQYF. V and J are TRBV28 and TRBJ2-5, with D maybe TRBD2 (5 bases). The CDR3 has 15 amino acids. CDR1 and CDR2 (germline): MDHEN, SYDVKM. Trimming removed 2 bases at V and 2 bases at J, with 12 bases between. Complete variable domain (other parts from reference TRBV28 and TRBJ2-5): DVKVTQSSRYLVKRTGEKVFLECVQDMDHENMFWYRQDPGLGLRLIYFSYDVKMKEKGDIPEGYSVSREKKERFSLILESASTNQTSMYLCASSLISDLQETQYFGPGTRLLVL.

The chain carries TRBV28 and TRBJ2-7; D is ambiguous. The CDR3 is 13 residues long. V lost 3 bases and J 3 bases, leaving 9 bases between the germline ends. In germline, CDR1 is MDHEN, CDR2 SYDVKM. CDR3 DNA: TGTGCCAGCAGTTTGGGCGTGGTCTACGAGCAGTACTTC. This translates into CASSLGVVYEQYF.

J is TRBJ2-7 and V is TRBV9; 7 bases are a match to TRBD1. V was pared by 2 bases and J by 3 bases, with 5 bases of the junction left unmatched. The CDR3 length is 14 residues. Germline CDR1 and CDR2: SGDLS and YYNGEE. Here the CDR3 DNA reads TGTGCCAGCAGCGTTGGACAGGCTTACTACGAGCAGTACTTC. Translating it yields CASSVGQAYYEQYF.

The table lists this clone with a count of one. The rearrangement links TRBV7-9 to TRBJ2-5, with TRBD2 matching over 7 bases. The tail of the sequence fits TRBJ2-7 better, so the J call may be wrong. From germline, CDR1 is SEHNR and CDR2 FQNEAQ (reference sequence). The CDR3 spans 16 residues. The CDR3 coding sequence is TGTGCCAGCAGCTTAGAGGGAGCGGGGAAATCCTACGAGCAGTACTTC. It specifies CASSLEGAGKSYEQYF.

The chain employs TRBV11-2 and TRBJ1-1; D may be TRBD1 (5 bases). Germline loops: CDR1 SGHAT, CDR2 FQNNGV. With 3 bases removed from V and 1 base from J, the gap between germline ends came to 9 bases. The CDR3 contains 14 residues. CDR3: CASSFLDKNTEAFF. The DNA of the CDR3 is TGTGCCAGCAGCTTTTTGGACAAGAACACTGAAGCTTTCTTT. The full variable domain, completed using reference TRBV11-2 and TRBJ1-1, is EAGVAQSPRYKIIEKRQSVAFWCNPISGHATLYWYQQILGQGPKLLIQFQNNGVVDDSQLPKDRFSAERLKGVDSTLKIQPAKLEDSAVYLCASSFLDKNTEAFFGQGTRLTVV.

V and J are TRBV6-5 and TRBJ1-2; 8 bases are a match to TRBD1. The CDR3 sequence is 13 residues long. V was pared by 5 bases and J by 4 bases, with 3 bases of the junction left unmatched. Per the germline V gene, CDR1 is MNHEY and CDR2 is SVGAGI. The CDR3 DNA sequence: TGTGCCAGCAGTGGACAGGGTACCTATGGCTACACCTTC. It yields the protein CASSGQGTYGYTF.

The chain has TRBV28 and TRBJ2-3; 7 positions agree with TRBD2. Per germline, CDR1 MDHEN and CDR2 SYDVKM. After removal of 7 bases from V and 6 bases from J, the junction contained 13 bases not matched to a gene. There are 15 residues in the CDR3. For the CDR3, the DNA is TGTGCCAGCACCCAAGGGGCGGGGGACCGTGATACGCAGTATTTT. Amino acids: CASTQGAGDRDTQYF.

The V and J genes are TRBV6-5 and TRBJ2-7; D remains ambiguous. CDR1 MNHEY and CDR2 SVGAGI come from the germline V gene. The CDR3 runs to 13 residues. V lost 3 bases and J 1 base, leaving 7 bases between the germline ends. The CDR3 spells CASSYGASYEQYF. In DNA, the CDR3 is TGTGCCAGCAGTTATGGCGCGTCCTACGAGCAGTACTTC.

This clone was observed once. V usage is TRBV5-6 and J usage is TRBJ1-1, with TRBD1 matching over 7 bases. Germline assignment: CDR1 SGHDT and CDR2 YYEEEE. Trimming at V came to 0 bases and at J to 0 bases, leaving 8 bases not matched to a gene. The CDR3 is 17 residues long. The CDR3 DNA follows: TGTGCCAGCAGCTTGGCAGACCGGGACAGCCTGAACACTGAAGCTTTCTTT. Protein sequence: CASSLADRDSLNTEAFF.

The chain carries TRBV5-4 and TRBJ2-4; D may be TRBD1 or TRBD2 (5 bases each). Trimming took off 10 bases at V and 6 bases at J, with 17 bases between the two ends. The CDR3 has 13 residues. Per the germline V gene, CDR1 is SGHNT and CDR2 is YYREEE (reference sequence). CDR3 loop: CAFLGEEGNIQYF. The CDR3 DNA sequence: TGTGCCTTCCTGGGGGAAGAGGGAAACATTCAGTACTTC.